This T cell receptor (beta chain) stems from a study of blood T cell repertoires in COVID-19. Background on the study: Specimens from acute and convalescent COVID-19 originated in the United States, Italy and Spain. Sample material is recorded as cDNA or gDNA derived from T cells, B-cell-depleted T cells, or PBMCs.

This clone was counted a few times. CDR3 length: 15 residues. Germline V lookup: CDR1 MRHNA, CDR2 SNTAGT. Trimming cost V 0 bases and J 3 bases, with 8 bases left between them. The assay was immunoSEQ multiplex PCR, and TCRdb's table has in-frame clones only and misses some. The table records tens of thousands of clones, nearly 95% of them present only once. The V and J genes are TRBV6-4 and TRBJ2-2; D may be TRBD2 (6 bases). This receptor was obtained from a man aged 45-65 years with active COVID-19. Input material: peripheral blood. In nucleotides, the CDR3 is TGTGCCAGCAGTGACTCCGCGGGACACACCGGGGAGCTGTTTTTT. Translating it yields CASSDSAGHTGELFF.